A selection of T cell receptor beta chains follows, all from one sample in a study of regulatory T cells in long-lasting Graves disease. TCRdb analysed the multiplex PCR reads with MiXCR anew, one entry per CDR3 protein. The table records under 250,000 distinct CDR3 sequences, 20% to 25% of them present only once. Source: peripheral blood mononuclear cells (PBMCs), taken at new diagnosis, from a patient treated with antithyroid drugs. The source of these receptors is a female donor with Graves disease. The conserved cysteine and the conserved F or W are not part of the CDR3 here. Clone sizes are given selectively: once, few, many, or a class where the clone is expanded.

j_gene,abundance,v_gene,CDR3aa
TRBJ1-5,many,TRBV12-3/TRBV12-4,ASSLGGQEYSNQPQH
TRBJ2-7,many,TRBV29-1,SVGSAYEQY
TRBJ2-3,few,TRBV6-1,ASSVLGTQY
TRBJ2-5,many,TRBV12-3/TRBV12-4,ASSFPEETQY
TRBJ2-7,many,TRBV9,ASSPRPGKDYEQY
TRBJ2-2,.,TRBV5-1,ASSLVTFNTGELF
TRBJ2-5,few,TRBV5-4,ASSPDTKETQY
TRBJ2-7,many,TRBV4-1,ASSRVLIGQGSYEQY
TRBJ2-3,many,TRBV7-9,ASSLSSGSADTQY
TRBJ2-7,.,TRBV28,ASRTKGLAGPSYEQY
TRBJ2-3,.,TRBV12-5,ASGLGTMALTDTQY
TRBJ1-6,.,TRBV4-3,ASSQEQLTPLH
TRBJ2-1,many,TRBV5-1,ASSLLGDRGQF
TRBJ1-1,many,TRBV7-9,ASSSAAGGTNTEAF
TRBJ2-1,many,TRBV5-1,ASSLGLAGDEQF
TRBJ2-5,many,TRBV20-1,SASTGTVYQETQY
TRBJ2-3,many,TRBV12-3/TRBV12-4,ASSTGGLDTQY
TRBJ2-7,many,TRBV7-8,ASSQEQNEQY
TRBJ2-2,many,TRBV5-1,ASSRRGTNTGELF
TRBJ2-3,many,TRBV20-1,SARDPGEGTDTQY
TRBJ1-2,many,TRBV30,AWRPGAPNYGYT
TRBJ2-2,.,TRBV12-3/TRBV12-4,ASSWGGGELF
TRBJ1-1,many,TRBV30,AWTTGSLEAF
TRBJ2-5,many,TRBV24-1,ATSEPTGGAETQY
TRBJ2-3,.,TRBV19,ASVNWRGGTDTQY
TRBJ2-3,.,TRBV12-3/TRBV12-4,ASSPGTSQTGNTQY
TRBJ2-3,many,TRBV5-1,ASSLNGVRTDTQY
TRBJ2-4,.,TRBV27,ASAGARKGIQY
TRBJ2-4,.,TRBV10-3,AISESAGAKNIKY
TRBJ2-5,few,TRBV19,ASSIGVAGVQETQY
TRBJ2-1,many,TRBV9,ASSVGRLAGGGEQF
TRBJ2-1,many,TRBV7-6,ASSSHPGLDNEQF
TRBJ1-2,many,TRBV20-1,SARIQDRGSGYT
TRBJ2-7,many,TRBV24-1,ATSDRSRPYEQY
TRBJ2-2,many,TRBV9,ASSPGLAGGPGELF
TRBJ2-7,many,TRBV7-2,ASSFSPGQGYEQY
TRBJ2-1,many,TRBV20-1,SARETGQGRNEQF
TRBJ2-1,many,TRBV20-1,SASALAEMYNEQF
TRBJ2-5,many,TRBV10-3,AISDRGGETQY
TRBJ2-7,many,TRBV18,ASSSDRVDPYEQY
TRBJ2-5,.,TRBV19,ASSPLTGSETQY
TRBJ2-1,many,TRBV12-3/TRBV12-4,ASSFTAHNEQF
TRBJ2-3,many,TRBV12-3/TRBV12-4,ASSPSKKGLGGDTQY
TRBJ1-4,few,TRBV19,ASRKLGRGEKLF
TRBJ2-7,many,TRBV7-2,ASSLLAETYEQY
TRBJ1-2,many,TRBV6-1,ASSGSRGRPYGYT
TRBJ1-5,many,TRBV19,ASSIGGKGNQPQH
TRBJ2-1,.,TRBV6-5,ASSYRGEQF
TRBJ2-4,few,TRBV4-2,ASSQDKGGLAGGRAKNIQY
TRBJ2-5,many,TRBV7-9,ASSSREGQGETQY